This T cell receptor (beta chain) was sequenced in a study of T cell responses to AZD1222 COVID-19 vaccine. This clone was detected once. Clones were read by immunoSEQ multiplex PCR, and TCRdb kept only the in-frame ones, dropping some. The sample lists about 140,000 clones; approximately 95% were seen once. Trimming stripped 3 bases from V and 4 bases from J, with 16 bases between. Germline CDR1 reads MNHEY; CDR2 reads SMNVEV (reference sequence). This CDR3 spans 15 amino acids. The receptor was derived from an adult in good health. The chain has TRBV27 and TRBJ2-7, with TRBD1 as a possible D gene (5 bases). This specimen consisted of peripheral blood, obtained on day 0 of MenACWY control vaccination. Written as DNA, the CDR3 is TGTGCCAGCAGTTTTGGCCCCCAGGGTCGGTACGAGCAGTACTTC. Protein sequence: CASSFGPQGRYEQYF.